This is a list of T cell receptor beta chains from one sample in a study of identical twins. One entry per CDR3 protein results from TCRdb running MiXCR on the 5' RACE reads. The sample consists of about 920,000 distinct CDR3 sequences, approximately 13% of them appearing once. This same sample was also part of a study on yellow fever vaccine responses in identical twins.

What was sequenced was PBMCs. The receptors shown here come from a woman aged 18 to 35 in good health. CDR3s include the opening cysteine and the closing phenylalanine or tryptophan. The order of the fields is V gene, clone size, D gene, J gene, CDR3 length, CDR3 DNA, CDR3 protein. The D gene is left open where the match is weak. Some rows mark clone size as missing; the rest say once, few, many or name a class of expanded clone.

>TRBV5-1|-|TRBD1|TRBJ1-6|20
TGCGCCAGCAGCTTGGACCCCCGGGACAGGGGAAAGGGGGATCTGGCACCCCTCCACTTT
CASSLDPRDRGKGDLAPLHF
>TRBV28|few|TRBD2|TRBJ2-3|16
TGTGCCAGCAGCCCGCTAGCGGGGGCCGGCACAGATACGCAGTATTTT
CASSPLAGAGTDTQYF
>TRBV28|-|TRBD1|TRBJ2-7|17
TGTGCCAGCAGTCAGAGAAAAAGCAGGGGGTTAGGCTACGAGCAGTACTTC
CASSQRKSRGLGYEQYF
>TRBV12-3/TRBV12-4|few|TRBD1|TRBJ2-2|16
TGTGCCAGCAGTCCAAACAGGGGGGTGAACACCGGGGAGCTGTTTTTT
CASSPNRGVNTGELFF
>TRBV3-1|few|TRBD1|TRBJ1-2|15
TGTGCCACCTCCCGGACCGGGACAGGGGGATTTGGCTACACCTTC
CATSRTGTGGFGYTF
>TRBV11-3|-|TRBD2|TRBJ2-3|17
TGTGCCAGCAGCACCCGGACTAGCGGGAGGAGCACAGATACGCAGTATTTT
CASSTRTSGRSTDTQYF
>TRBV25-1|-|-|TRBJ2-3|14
TGTGCCAGCAGTGCGGGTTCCCCGCGGGAAACGCAGTATTTT
CASSAGSPRETQYF
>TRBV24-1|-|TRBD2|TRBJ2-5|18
TGTGCCACCAGTGAAACGATCGGCGGGAGAGCCTCAAGTGAGACCCAGTACTTC
CATSETIGGRASSETQYF
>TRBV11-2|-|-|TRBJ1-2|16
TGTGCCAGCAGCTTAGCGGGGCAGGGTCTAAACTATGGCTACACCTTC
CASSLAGQGLNYGYTF
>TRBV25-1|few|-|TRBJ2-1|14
TGTGCCAGCAGTGAAGGGTTGGGCGCATATGAGCAGTTCTTC
CASSEGLGAYEQFF
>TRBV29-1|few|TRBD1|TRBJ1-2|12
TGCAGCGTTGGACAGGGGTTTCAGGGCTACACCTTC
CSVGQGFQGYTF
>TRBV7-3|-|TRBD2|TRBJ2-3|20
TGTGCCAGCAGCTTAAAAGCATTAGCGGGGGGCGGAACCAGCACAGATACGCAGTATTTT
CASSLKALAGGGTSTDTQYF
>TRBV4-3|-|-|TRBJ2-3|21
-
CASSQRIFGSGLAGGTDTQYF
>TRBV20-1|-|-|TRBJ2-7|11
TGCAGTGCAGCACAGGTATACGAGCAGTACTTC
CSAAQVYEQYF
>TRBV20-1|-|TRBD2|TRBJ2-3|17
TGCAGTGCTAGAGGATTGGCTAGCGGGGGATCCCCAGATACGCAGTATTTT
CSARGLASGGSPDTQYF
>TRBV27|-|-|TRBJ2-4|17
TGTGCCAGCAGTCCCGTCGCCATGGGGTTGGCCAAAAACATTCAGTACTTC
CASSPVAMGLAKNIQYF
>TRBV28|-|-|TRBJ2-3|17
TGTGCCAGCAGCCCCCCCCCCGGGGCAGGGAGCACAGATACGCAGTATTTT
CASSPPPGAGSTDTQYF
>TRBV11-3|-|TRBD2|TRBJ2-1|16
TGTGCCAGCAGCTTAGCTGGGAGGGAGCGGGGCAATGAGCAGTTCTTC
CASSLAGRERGNEQFF
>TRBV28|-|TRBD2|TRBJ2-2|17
TGTGCCAGCAAGCGGGGTCAGCTTTCAGAGAACACCGGGGAGCTGTTTTTT
CASKRGQLSENTGELFF
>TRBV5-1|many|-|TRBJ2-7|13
TGCGCCAGCAGCTTGGCTAGCTATTATGGGCAGTACTTC
CASSLASYYGQYF
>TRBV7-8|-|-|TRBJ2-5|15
TGTGCCAGCAGTAAAAAGGGTTGGAACCAAGAGACCCAGTACTTC
CASSKKGWNQETQYF
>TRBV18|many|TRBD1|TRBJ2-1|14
TGTGCCAGCTCAGCCGCCGGGGACAGCGATGAGCAGTTCTTC
CASSAAGDSDEQFF
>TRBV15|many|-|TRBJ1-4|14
TGTGCCACCAGAAAGACAACTTCTAATGAAAAACTGTTTTTT
CATRKTTSNEKLFF
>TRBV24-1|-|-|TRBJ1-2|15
TGTGCCACCAGTGACCCCTCGGGGGCTAACTATGGCTACACCTTC
CATSDPSGANYGYTF
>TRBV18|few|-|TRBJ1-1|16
TGTGCCAGCTCACCCCGCTCAGGGGTTGGTGGCACTGAAGCTTTCTTT
CASSPRSGVGGTEAFF
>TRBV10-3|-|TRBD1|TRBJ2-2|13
TGTGCCACCCGGACAGGGAACACCGGGGAGCTGTTTTTT
CATRTGNTGELFF
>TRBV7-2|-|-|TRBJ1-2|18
TGTGCCAGCAGCTTAGCGTCTAGTAGGACCGTACCCATCTATGGCTACACCTTC
CASSLASSRTVPIYGYTF
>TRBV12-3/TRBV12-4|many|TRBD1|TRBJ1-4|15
TGTGCCAGCAGTTCAAGGACAGGGGAGGGGGAAAAACTGTTTTTT
CASSSRTGEGEKLFF
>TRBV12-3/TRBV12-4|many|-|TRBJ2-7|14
TGTGCCAGCAGCTGGGGCTTACGAAATCACGAGCAGTACTTC
CASSWGLRNHEQYF
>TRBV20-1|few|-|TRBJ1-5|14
TGCAGTGCTAGCCGGACCAAGCAGGGTCAGCCCCAGCATTTT
CSASRTKQGQPQHF
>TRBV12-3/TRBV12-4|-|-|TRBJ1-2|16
TGTGCCAGCAGCCAACTCCACCTCGATCCTTCCCGGGGCTACACCTTC
CASSQLHLDPSRGYTF
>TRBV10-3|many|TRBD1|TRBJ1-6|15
TGTGCCATCAGTGAGTCCCGGGACAGGGGTGTACCCCTCCACTTT
CAISESRDRGVPLHF
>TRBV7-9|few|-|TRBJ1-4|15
TGTGCCAGCAGCTTACTGGACACTACTAATGAAAAACTGTTTTTT
CASSLLDTTNEKLFF
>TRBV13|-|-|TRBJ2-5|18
TGTGCCAGCAGACCGAGTCGAGTGGGGGGCCGTCAAAAAGAGACCCAGTACTTC
CASRPSRVGGRQKETQYF
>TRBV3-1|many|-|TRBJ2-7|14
TGTGCCAGCAGCTCCGGGGGACTTCCCTACGAGCAGTACTTC
CASSSGGLPYEQYF
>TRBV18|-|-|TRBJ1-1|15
TGTGCCAGCTCCTCAGACACCGGGGTAGGCACTGAAGCTTTCTTT
CASSSDTGVGTEAFF
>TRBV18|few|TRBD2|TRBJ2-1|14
TGTGCCAGCTCACCATCGGGAGGGATTAATGAGCAGTTCTTC
CASSPSGGINEQFF
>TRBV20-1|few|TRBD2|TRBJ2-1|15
TGCAGTGCTAGAGAACTAGCGGGAGTGTTCAATGAGCAGTTCTTC
CSARELAGVFNEQFF
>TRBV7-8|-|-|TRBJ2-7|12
TGTGCCAGCAGCCCCTCTCAGTGGGAGCAGTACTTC
CASSPSQWEQYF
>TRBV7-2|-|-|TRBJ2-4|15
TGTGCCAGCAGCCCCAGGATCCTAGCCAAAAACATTCAGTACTTC
CASSPRILAKNIQYF
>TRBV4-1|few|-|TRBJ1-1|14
TGCGCCAGCAGCCAAGGAAGCAGGGTAACTGAAGCTTTCTTT
CASSQGSRVTEAFF